This T cell receptor beta chain originates from a study of graft-versus-host responses after intestinal transplantation. Regarding this clone: The target antigen is unknown.

The CDR3 has 14 amino acids. V dropped 4 bases and J dropped 7 bases, with 14 bases sitting between them. Per germline, CDR1 PRHDT and CDR2 FYEKMQ (reference sequence). Generated by immunoSEQ multiplex PCR, the TCRdb table keeps only in-frame clones and is missing some. The table includes roughly 69,000 clones, 90% detected once. The TCR originated in a human donor who was the organ donor for an intestinal transplant. The sequenced sample was unstimulated CD8+ T cells sorted from spleen or lymph node cells, obtained before transplant. The V and J genes are TRBV13 and TRBJ1-3; no clear D gene. The CDR3 DNA sequence: TGTGCCAGCAGCTCCGGCGGGTTTAGGAACACCATATATTTT. Protein sequence: CASSSGGFRNTIYF.